This TCR beta chain is from a study of Ad26.COV2.S vaccination and SARS-CoV-2 variants. Study results and caveats: Spike-specific TCR breadth was greater in vaccine than placebo recipients.

This clone was counted a few times. The antigen is undetermined. Treatment of the sample: around 19 received Ad26.COV2.S at low or high dose, single or two shots; several received placebo; per-sample allocation not given. Sampling took place 63 days after the first vaccine or placebo injection. Deletions cut 6 bases from V and 4 bases from J, with 9 bases between. The CDR3 is 12 residues long. Assay used: immunoSEQ multiplex PCR; TCRdb lists only in-frame clones, some missing. The sample comprises over 450,000 clones, roughly nine tenths of which are singletons, and about 1.5% rests with the top ten. The origin of this receptor is a person aged 18-60 years who received the Ad26.COV2.S COVID-19 vaccine or a placebo. J is TRBJ1-2 and V is TRBV12-3 or TRBV12-4; perhaps TRBD1 as D (6 bases). This specimen was peripheral blood, taken in a trial of Ad26.COV2.S vaccine versus placebo. DNA for the CDR3: TGTGCCAGCAGCCGGACAGTCTATGGCTACACCTTC. This encodes CASSRTVYGYTF.